Listed below are T cell receptor beta chains from one sample, sequenced in a study of beta chain features in type 1 diabetes. Profiled with immunoSEQ multiplex PCR; TCRdb holds only in-frame clones, not every one. The sample yields 250,000 to 350,000 clones, about 14% seen once. The material sequenced was central memory CD4+ T cells from blood. These receptor sequences come from a man aged 25 to 45 in good health. The CDR3 runs from the conserved cysteine through the conserved F or W. Each record gives: V gene, J gene, D gene, clone size, CDR3 protein, CDR3 DNA. The D gene is left open where the match is weak. Size is stated for part of the rows, as once, few or many counts, or as a class when the clone is expanded.

>TRBV9|TRBJ1-1|.|.
CASSRAGNTEAFF
TGTGCCAGCAGCCGCGCAGGGAACACTGAAGCTTTCTTT
>TRBV4-2|TRBJ1-3|TRBD1|.
CASSLGQGSGNTIYF
TGTGCCAGCAGCCTCGGACAGGGCTCTGGAAACACCATATATTTT
>TRBV27|TRBJ2-1|TRBD1|.
CASRDPSRQGSYNEQFF
TGTGCCAGCAGGGACCCTTCTCGACAGGGCTCCTACAATGAGCAGTTCTTC
>TRBV7-2|TRBJ2-3|TRBD2|few
CASSLRRGGYTDTQYF
TGTGCCAGCAGCTTAAGACGGGGGGGATACACAGATACGCAGTATTTT
>TRBV7-8|TRBJ1-2|.|.
CASTGALGSGYTF
TGTGCCAGCACCGGAGCGTTGGGGTCTGGCTACACCTTC
>TRBV6-5|TRBJ1-1|TRBD1|few
CASRGTGGNTEAFF
TGTGCCAGTAGAGGGACAGGGGGTAACACTGAAGCTTTCTTT
>TRBV6-1|TRBJ2-7|.|.
CASSVYEAYEQYF
TGTGCCAGCAGTGTGTACGAGGCCTACGAGCAGTACTTC
>TRBV28|TRBJ1-1|.|few
CAIRDGDTEAFF
TGTGCCATCCGAGACGGAGACACTGAAGCTTTCTTT
>TRBV15|TRBJ2-2|.|few
CATSRDRIRELFF
TGTGCCACCAGCAGAGATCGCATCCGGGAGCTGTTTTTT
>TRBV7-9|TRBJ2-1|.|.
CASSREIYNEQFF
TGCGCCAGCAGCCGGGAGATCTACAATGAGCAGTTCTTC
>TRBV2|TRBJ2-3|TRBD2|.
CASSEGLAGVSDTQYF
TGTGCCAGCAGTGAGGGACTAGCGGGGGTGTCAGATACGCAGTATTTT
>TRBV7-2|TRBJ2-3|.|many
CASLIYGGRSTDTQYF
TGTGCCAGCTTAATTTACGGAGGGCGGAGCACAGATACGCAGTATTTT
>TRBV18|TRBJ2-7|.|few
CASSPPFRDEQYF
TGTGCCAGCTCACCTCCCTTTCGTGACGAGCAGTACTTC
>TRBV7-9|TRBJ1-3|.|.
CASWYSGNTIYF
TGTGCCAGTTGGTACTCTGGAAACACCATATATTTT
>TRBV5-1|TRBJ2-1|.|.
CASSLGQSYNEQFF
TGCGCCAGCAGCTTGGGCCAATCCTACAATGAGCAGTTCTTC
>TRBV15|TRBJ1-1|.|.
CATSREGTEAFF
TGTGCCACCAGCAGAGAAGGGACTGAAGCTTTCTTT
>TRBV18|TRBJ2-7|TRBD1|.
CASSPRQGDYEQYF
TGTGCCAGCTCACCTCGGCAGGGGGATTACGAGCAGTACTTC
>TRBV7-8|TRBJ2-2|.|.
CASSLQGQSGELFF
TGTGCCAGCAGCTTACAGGGTCAATCCGGGGAGCTGTTTTTT
>TRBV11-2|TRBJ1-1|.|once
CASSVGGGRTEAFF
TGTGCCAGCAGCGTCGGGGGGGGTAGGACTGAAGCTTTCTTT
>TRBV6-1|TRBJ1-1|.|many
CASSLAPTNTEAFF
TGTGCCAGCAGCCTCGCCCCGACAAACACTGAAGCTTTCTTT
>TRBV4-3|TRBJ2-7|TRBD2|many
CASSQDLTSPGGGRSYEQYF
TGCGCCAGCAGCCAAGATTTGACGTCCCCCGGCGGGGGACGCTCCTACGAGCAGTACTTC
>TRBV11-2|TRBJ1-1|TRBD1|.
CASSPGQLRTEAFF
TGTGCCAGCAGCCCGGGACAGCTAAGGACTGAAGCTTTCTTT
>TRBV4-2|TRBJ1-1|.|few
CASSQEGGRVNTEAFF
TGTGCCAGCAGCCAAGAGGGGGGGAGGGTGAACACTGAAGCTTTCTTT
>TRBV10-3|TRBJ1-1|.|.
CAITNDREAFF
TGTGCCATCACCAACGACAGGGAAGCTTTCTTT
>TRBV20-1|TRBJ2-2|.|.
CSAARSGELFF
TGCAGTGCGGCGCGGTCGGGGGAGCTGTTTTTT
>TRBV28|TRBJ1-5|TRBD1|few
CASFAGTGRGQPQHF
TGTGCCAGCTTTGCCGGGACAGGGCGCGGTCAGCCCCAGCATTTT
>TRBV18|TRBJ2-5|.|.
CASSRGLRGPLETQYF
TGTGCCAGCTCCCGGGGACTCCGAGGACCCCTAGAGACCCAGTACTTC
>TRBV19|TRBJ1-1|.|.
CASSVDLQGGAFF
TGTGCCAGTAGTGTCGACCTGCAGGGTGGAGCTTTCTTT
>TRBV7-2|TRBJ2-5|.|few
CASSHKTQSETQYF
TGTGCCAGCAGCCACAAGACCCAGTCGGAGACCCAGTACTTC
>TRBV14|TRBJ2-1|.|.
CASSASAGKRRDEQFF
TGTGCCAGCAGCGCATCGGCGGGTAAACGTCGGGATGAGCAGTTCTTC
>TRBV25-1|TRBJ2-1|.|many
CASSEVGYLDEQFF
TGTGCCAGCAGTGAGGTGGGTTACCTGGATGAGCAGTTCTTC
>TRBV7-2|TRBJ2-6|.|.
CASSSWGANVLTF
TGTGCCAGCAGCTCCTGGGGGGCCAACGTCCTGACTTTC
>TRBV20-1|TRBJ2-5|.|few
CSAIQETQYF
TGCAGTGCTATCCAAGAGACCCAGTACTTC
>TRBV30|TRBJ1-2|.|few
CAWSWGTDNGYTF
TGTGCCTGGAGTTGGGGGACCGATAATGGCTACACCTTC
>TRBV5-1|TRBJ1-1|.|.
CASSLAGVGTEAFF
TGCGCCAGCAGCTTGGCAGGGGTAGGGACTGAAGCTTTCTTT
>TRBV14|TRBJ2-5|.|many
CASSQVGTKETQYF
TGTGCCAGCAGCCAAGTCGGGACAAAAGAGACCCAGTACTTC
>TRBV11-2|TRBJ2-3|TRBD2|.
CASSKGLAEITDTQYF
TGTGCCAGCAGCAAGGGACTAGCGGAGATCACAGATACGCAGTATTTT
>TRBV15|TRBJ2-5|.|few
CATSSQIREETQYF
TGTGCCACCAGTTCTCAGATCAGAGAGGAGACCCAGTACTTC
>TRBV10-3|TRBJ2-1|.|.
CAISESSNYNEQFF
TGTGCCATCAGTGAGTCTAGTAACTACAATGAGCAGTTCTTC
>TRBV11-3|TRBJ2-3|.|.
CASSLPAPYPDTQYF
TGTGCCAGCAGCTTGCCAGCGCCCTACCCAGATACGCAGTATTTT